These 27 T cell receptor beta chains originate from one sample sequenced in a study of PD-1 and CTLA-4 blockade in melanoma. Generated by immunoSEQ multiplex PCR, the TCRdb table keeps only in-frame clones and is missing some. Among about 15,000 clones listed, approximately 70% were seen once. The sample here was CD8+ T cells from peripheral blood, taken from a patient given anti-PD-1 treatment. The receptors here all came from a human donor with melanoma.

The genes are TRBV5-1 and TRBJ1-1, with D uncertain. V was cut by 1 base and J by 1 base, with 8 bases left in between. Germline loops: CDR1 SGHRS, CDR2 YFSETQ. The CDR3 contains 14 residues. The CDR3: CASSLSSTNTEAFF. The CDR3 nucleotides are TGCGCCAGCAGCTTGAGCAGCACGAACACTGAAGCTTTCTTT.

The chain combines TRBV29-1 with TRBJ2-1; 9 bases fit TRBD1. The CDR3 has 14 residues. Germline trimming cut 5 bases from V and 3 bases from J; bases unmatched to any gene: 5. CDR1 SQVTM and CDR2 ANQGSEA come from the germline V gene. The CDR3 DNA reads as TGCAGCGTTAACAGGGGGCCGCTCTACAATGAGCAGTTCTTC. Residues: CSVNRGPLYNEQFF.

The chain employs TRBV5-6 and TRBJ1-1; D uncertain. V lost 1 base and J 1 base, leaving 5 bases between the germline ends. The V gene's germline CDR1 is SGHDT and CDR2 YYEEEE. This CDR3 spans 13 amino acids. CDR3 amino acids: CASSLMENTEAFF. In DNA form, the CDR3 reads TGTGCCAGCAGCTTGATGGAGAACACTGAAGCTTTCTTT.

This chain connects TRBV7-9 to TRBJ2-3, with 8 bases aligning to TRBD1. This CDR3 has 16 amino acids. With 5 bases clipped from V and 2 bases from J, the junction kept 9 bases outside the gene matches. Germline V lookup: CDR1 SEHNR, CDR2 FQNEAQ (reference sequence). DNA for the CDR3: TGTGCCAGCAGCGTAGGACAGGGATTGGACACAGATACGCAGTATTTT. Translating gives CASSVGQGLDTDTQYF.

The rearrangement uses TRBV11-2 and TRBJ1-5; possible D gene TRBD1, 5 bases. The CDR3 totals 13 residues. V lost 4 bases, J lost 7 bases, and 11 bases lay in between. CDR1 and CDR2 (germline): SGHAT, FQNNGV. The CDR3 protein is CASSWGPRQPQHF. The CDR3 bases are TGTGCCAGCAGCTGGGGACCTCGGCAGCCCCAGCATTTT.

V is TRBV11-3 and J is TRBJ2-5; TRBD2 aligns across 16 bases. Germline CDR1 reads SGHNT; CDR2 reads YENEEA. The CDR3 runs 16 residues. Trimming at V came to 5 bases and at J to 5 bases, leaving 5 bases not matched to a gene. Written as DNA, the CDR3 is TGTGCCAGCAGCCCTCGGGGACTAGCGGGAGGGGAGACCCAGTACTTC. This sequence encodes CASSPRGLAGGETQYF.

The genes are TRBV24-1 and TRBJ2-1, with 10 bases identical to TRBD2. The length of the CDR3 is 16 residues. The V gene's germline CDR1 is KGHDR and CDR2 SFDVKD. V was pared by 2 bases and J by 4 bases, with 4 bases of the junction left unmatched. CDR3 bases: TGTGCCACCAGTGATTCAGCGGGAGGGCCTTACAATGAGCAGTTCTTC. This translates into CATSDSAGGPYNEQFF.

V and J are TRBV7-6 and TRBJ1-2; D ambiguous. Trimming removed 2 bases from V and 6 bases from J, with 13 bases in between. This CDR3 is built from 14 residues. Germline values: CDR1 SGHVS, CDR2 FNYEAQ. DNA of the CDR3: TGTGCCAGCAGCTTAAACGCAGGTCGAGATGGCTACACCTTC. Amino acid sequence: CASSLNAGRDGYTF.

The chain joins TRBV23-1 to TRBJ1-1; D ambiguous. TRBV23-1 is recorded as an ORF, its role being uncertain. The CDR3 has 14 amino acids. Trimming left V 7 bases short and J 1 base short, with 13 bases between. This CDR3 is CASKKSRKNTEAFF. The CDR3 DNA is TGCGCCAGCAAGAAGTCCAGAAAGAACACTGAAGCTTTCTTT.

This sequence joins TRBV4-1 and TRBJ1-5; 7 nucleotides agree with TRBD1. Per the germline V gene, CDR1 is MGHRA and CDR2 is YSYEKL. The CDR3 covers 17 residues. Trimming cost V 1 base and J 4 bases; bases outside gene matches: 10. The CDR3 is CASSQGPQGIGNQPQHF. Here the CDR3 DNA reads TGCGCCAGCAGCCAAGGCCCACAGGGGATTGGGAATCAGCCCCAGCATTTT.

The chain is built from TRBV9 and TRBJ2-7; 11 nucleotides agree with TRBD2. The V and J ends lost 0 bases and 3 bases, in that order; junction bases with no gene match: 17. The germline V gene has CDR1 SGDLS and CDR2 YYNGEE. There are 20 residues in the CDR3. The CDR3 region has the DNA TGTGCCAGCAGCGTAGTGTTCCCCCAGTCGGGACTAGCGGCCCTCTACGAGCAGTACTTC. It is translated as CASSVVFPQSGLAALYEQYF.

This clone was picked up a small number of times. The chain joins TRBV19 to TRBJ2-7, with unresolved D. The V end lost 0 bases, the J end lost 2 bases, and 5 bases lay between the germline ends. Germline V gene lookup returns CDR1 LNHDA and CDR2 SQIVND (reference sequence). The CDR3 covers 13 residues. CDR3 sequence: CASSIDFAYEQYF. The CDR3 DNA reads TGTGCCAGTAGTATAGATTTTGCCTACGAGCAGTACTTC.

This CDR3 is CATVWGTEAFF. In nucleotides, the CDR3 is TGTGCCACCGTTTGGGGAACTGAAGCTTTCTTT. The rearrangement joins TRBV24-1 to TRBJ1-1; no clear D. CDR3 size: 11 residues. In germline, CDR1 is KGHDR, CDR2 SFDVKD. V was cut by 9 bases and J by 5 bases, with 9 bases left in between.

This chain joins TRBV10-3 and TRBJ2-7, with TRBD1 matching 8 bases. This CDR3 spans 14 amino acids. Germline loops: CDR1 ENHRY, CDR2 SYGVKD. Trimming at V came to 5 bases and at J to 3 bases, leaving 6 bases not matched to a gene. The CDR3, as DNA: TGTGCCATCAGTTCGGGACAGGATCGCTACGAGCAGTACTTC. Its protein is CAISSGQDRYEQYF.

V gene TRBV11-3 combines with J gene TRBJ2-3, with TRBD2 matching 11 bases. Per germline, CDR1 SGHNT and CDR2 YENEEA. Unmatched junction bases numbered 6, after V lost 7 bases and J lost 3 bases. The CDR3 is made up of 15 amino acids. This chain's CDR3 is CASNLAGGMTDTQYF. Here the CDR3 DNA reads TGTGCCAGCAATTTAGCGGGAGGGATGACAGATACGCAGTATTTT.

This CDR3 is CASSLEGGLAGALRNEQFF. CDR3 nucleotides: TGTGCCAGCAGCTTAGAAGGCGGACTAGCGGGAGCCCTTCGCAATGAGCAGTTCTTC. The rearrangement links TRBV7-6 to TRBJ2-1; 13 bases align to TRBD2. CDR3 length: 19 residues. Unmatched junction bases numbered 12, after V lost 1 base and J lost 6 bases. The germline CDR1 and CDR2 sequences are SGHVS and FNYEAQ.

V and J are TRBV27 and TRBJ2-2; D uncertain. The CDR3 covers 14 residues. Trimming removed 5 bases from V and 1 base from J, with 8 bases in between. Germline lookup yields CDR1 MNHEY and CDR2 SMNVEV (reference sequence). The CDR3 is CASSENGNTGELFF. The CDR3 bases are TGTGCCAGCAGTGAAAACGGGAACACCGGGGAGCTGTTTTTT.

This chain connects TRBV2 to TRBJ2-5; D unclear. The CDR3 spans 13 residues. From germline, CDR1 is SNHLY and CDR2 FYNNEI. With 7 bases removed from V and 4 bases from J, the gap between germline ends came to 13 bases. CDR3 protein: CASTYIPAETQYF. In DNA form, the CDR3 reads TGTGCCAGCACTTACATTCCTGCAGAGACCCAGTACTTC. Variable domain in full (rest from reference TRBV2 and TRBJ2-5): EPEVTQTPSHQVTQMGQEVILRCVPISNHLYFYWYRQILGQKVEFLVSFYNNEISEKSEIFDDQFSVERPDGSNFTLKIRSTKLEDSAMYFCASTYIPAETQYFGPGTRLLVL.

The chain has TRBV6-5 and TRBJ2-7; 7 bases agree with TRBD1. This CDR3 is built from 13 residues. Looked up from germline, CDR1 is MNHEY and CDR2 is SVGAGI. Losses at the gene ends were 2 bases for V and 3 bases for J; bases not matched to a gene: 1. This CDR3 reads CASSYGTVYEQYF. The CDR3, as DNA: TGTGCCAGCAGTTACGGGACAGTCTACGAGCAGTACTTC.

The CDR3 DNA reads TGTGCCAGCAGTCGGTTCAACGAGCAGTACTTC. Translating it yields CASSRFNEQYF. J is TRBJ2-7 and V is TRBV27, with D unclear. The V end was cut by 5 bases, the J end by 5 bases, with 7 bases between. CDR3 size: 11 residues. Germline-derived CDR1 and CDR2 are MNHEY and SMNVEV (reference sequence).

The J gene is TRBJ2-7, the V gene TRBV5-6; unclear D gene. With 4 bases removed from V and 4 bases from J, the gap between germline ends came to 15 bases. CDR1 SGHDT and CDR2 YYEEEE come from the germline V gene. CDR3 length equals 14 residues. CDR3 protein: CASSTAGTPYEQYF. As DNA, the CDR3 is TGTGCCAGCAGCACCGCAGGAACCCCTTACGAGCAGTACTTC.

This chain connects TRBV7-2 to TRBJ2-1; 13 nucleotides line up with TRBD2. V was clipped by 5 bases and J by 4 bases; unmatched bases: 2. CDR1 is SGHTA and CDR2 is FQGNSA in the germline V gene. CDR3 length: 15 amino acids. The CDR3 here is CASSPLAGGYNEQFF. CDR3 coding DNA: TGTGCCAGCAGCCCACTAGCGGGGGGGTACAATGAGCAGTTCTTC.

CDR3 amino acids: CASSLSRADTQYF. CDR3 coding DNA: TGTGCCAGCAGTTTATCTCGGGCTGATACGCAGTATTTT. The rearrangement joins TRBV27 to TRBJ2-3; D remains ambiguous. Germline V lookup: CDR1 MNHEY, CDR2 SMNVEV (reference sequence). The CDR3 is 13 residues long. V lost 0 bases, J lost 6 bases, and 7 bases lay in between.

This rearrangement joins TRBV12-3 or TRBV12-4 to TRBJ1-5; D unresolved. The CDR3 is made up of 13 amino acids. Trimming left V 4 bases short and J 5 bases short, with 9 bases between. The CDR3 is CASSSFPHQPQHF. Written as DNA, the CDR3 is TGTGCCAGCAGTTCCTTCCCCCATCAGCCCCAGCATTTT.

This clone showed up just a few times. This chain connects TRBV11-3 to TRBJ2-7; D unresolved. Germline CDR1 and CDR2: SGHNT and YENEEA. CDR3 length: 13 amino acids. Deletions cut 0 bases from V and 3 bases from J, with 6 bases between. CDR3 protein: CASSLESYYEQYF. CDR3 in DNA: TGTGCCAGCAGCTTAGAGTCTTACTACGAGCAGTACTTC.

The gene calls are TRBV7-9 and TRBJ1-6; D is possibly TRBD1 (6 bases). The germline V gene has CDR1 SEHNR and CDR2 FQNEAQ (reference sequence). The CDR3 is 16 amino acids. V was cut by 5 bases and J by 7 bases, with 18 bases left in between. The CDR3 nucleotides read TGTGCCAGCAGCCCGGATACGGGGGCTTGGAATTCACCCCTCCACTTT. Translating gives CASSPDTGAWNSPLHF.

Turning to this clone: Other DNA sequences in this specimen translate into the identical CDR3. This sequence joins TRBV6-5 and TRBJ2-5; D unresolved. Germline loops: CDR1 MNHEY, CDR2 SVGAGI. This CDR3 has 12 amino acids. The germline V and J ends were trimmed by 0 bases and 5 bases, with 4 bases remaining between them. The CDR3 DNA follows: TGTGCCAGCAGTTACTCCCGGGAGACCCAGTACTTC. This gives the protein CASSYSRETQYF.